The clone carrying this TCR beta chain was seen only once. This entry is derived from a study of shared clonotypes between healthy human individuals. Germline V gene sequence: CDR1 MNHEY, CDR2 SMNVEV (reference sequence). Trimming shortened V by 7 bases and J by 10 bases, and 8 bases separated the two germline ends. The CDR3 extends over 10 amino acids. Data came from immunoSEQ multiplex PCR; TCRdb stores just in-frame clones and leaves some out. The sample yields some 500,000 clones, roughly four fifths seen once. Sequenced material: PBMCs. V usage is TRBV27 and J usage is TRBJ2-1; no definite D call. This sequence was found in a woman between 40 and 55 years old in good health. Some clones in this sample may be carry-over from other donors' samples. Here the CDR3 reads CASMGGEQFF. The CDR3 DNA sequence: TGTGCCAGCATGGGTGGGGAGCAGTTCTTC.